The TCR beta chain described here comes from a study of blood T cell repertoires in COVID-19. Study summary: Samples came from the United States, Italy and Spain, spanning acute and convalescent COVID-19.

Measured with immunoSEQ multiplex PCR; TCRdb has only the in-frame clones, and not every one. The table has roughly 250,000 clones, about three quarters seen once. CDR1 SGHRS and CDR2 YFSETQ come from the germline V gene. The CDR3 is 15 residues long. The V and J ends lost 5 bases and 7 bases, in that order; junction bases with no gene match: 7. The clonotype comes from a woman older than 75 with acute or convalescent COVID-19. The specimen was peripheral blood. The V gene is TRBV5-1, the J gene TRBJ2-1; 12 bases match TRBD2. CDR3 nucleotides: TGCGCCAGCAGGCCTAGCGGGAGGGCCGTAAATGAGCAGTTCTTC. This codes for CASRPSGRAVNEQFF. Using reference TRBV5-1 and TRBJ2-1 for the parts outside the CDR3, the full variable domain is KAGVTQTPRYLIKTRGQQVTLSCSPISGHRSVSWYQQTPGQGLQFLFEYFSETQRNKGNFPGRFSGRQFSNSRSEMNVSTLELGDSALYLCASRPSGRAVNEQFFGPGTRLTVL.